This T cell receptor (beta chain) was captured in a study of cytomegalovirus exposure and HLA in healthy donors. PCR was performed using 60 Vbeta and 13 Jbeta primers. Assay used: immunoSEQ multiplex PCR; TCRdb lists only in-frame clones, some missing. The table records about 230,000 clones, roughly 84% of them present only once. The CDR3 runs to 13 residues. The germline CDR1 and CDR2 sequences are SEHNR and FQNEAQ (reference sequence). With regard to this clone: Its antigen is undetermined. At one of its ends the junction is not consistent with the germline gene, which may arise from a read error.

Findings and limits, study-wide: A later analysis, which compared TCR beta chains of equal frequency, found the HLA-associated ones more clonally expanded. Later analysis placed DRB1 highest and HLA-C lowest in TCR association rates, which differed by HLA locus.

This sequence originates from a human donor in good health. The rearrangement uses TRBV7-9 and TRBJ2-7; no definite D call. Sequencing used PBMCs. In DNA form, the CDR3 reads TGTTCCAGCAGCTTAGTAAGCGATGGAGAGCAGTACTTC. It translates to CSSSLVSDGEQYF.